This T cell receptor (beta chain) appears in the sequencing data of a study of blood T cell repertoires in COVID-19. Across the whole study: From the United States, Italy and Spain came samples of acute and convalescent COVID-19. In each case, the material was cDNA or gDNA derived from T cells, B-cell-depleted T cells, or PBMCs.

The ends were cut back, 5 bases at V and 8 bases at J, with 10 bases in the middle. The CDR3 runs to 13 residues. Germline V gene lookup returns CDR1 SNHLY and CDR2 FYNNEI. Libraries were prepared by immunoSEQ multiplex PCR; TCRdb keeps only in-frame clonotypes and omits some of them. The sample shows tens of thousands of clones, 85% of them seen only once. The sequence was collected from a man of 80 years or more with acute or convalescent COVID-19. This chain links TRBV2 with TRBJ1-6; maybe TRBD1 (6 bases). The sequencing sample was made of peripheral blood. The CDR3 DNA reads TGTGCCAGCAGTCCTCGACAGGATTCACCCCTCCACTTT. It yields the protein CASSPRQDSPLHF.